This T cell receptor beta chain appears in the sequencing data of a study of chemoradiotherapy in HPV16-positive cancers. A few counts support this clone. V lost 0 bases and J 3 bases, leaving 15 bases between the germline ends. The CDR3 spans 16 residues. The germline V gene encodes CDR1 LNHNV and CDR2 YYDKDF (reference sequence). Libraries were prepared by immunoSEQ multiplex PCR; TCRdb keeps only in-frame clonotypes and omits some of them. The sample shows 1,500 to 2,000 clones, roughly 79% of them seen only once. The chain employs TRBV15 and TRBJ2-7; D unclear. The clonotype comes from a human donor with HPV-associated anogenital cancer. Sequencing was performed on tumor tissue, taken from a patient who underwent chemoradiotherapy. The CDR3 nucleotides are TGTGCCACCAGCAGAGATCGACCACGGAAATACTACGAGCAGTACTTC. This translates into CATSRDRPRKYYEQYF.